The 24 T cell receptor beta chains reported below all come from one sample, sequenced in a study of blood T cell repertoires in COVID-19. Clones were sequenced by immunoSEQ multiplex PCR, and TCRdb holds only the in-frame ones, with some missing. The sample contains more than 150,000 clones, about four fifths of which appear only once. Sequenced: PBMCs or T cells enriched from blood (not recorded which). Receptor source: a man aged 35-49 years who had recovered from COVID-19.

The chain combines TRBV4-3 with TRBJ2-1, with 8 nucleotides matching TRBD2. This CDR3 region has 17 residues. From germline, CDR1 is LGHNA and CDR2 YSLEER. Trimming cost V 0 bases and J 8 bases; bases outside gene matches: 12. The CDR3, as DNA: TGCGCCAGCAGCCAAGAGGGAGCGGGAGAGGGCTTCGATGAGCAGTTCTTC. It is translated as CASSQEGAGEGFDEQFF.

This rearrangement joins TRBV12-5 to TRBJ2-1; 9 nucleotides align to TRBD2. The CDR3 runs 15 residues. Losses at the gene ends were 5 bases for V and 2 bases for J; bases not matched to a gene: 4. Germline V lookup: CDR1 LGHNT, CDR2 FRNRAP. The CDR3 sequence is CASGPRTSAYNEQFF. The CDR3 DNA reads TGTGCTAGTGGTCCACGGACTAGCGCCTACAATGAGCAGTTCTTC.

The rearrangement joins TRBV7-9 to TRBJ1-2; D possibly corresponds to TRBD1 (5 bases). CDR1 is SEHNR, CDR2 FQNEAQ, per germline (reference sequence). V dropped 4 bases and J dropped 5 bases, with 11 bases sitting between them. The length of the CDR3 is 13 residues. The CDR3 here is CASSSEQVYGYTF. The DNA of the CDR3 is TGTGCCAGCAGCTCCGAACAGGTTTATGGCTACACCTTC.

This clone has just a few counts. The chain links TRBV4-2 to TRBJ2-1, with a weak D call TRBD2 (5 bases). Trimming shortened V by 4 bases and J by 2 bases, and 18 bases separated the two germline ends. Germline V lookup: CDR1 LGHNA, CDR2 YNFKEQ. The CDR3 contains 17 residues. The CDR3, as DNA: TGTGCCAGCAGCCCCGACTACGACCTATTAACCTACAATGAGCAGTTCTTC. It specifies CASSPDYDLLTYNEQFF.

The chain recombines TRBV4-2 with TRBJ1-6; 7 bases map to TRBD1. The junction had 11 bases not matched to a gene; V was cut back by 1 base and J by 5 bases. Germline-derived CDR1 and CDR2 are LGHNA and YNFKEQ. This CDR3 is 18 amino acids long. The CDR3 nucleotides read TGTGCCAGCAGCCAAGGTCCGCCGTCCGGGACAGATAATTCACCCCTCCACTTT. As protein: CASSQGPPSGTDNSPLHF.

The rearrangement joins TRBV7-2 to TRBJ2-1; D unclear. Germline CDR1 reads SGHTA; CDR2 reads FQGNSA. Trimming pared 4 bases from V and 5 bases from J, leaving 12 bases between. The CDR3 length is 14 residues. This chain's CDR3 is CASSSPATNNEQFF. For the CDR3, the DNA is TGTGCCAGCAGCTCGCCCGCCACTAACAATGAGCAGTTCTTC.

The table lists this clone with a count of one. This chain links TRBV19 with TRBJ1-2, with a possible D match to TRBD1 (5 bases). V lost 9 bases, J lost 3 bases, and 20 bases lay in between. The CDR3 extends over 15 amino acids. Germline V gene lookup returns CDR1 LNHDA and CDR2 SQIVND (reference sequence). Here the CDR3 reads CASSTPDTQYYGYTF. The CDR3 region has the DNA TGTGCCAGCTCGACCCCGGACACCCAATACTATGGCTACACCTTC.

For the CDR3, the DNA is TGTGCCAGCAGCTTTACTGCCACAGGGGGTCAGCCCCAGCATTTT. As protein: CASSFTATGGQPQHF. J is TRBJ1-5 and V is TRBV7-2, with 8 bases aligning to TRBD1. The CDR3 has 15 residues. The germline CDR1 and CDR2 sequences are SGHTA and FQGNSA. Losses at the gene ends were 3 bases for V and 6 bases for J; bases not matched to a gene: 7.

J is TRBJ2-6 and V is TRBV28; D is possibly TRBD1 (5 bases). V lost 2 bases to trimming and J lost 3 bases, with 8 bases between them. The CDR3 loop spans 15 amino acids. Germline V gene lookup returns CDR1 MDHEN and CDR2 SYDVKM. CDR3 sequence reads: CASSLQGFGANVLTF. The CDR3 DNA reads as TGTGCCAGCAGTTTACAGGGCTTTGGGGCCAACGTCCTGACTTTC.

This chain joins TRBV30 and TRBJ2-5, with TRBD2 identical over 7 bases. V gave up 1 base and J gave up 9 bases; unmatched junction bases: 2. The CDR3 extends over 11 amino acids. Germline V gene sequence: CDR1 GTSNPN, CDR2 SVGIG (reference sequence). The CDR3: CAWSDRGAQYF. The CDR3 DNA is TGTGCCTGGAGTGATCGGGGGGCCCAGTACTTC.

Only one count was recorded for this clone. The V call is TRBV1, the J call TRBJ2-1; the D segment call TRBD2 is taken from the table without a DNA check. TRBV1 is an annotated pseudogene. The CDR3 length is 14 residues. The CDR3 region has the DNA TGCACCAGCAGCCAAGTCCCGGGTATGTATGAGCAGTTCTTC. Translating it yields CTSSQVPGMYEQFF.

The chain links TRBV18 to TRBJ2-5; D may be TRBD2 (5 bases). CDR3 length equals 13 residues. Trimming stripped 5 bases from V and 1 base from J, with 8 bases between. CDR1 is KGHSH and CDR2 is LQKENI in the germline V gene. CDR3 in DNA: TGTGCCAGCTCAAACGGACTCCAAGAGACCCAGTACTTC. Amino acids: CASSNGLQETQYF.

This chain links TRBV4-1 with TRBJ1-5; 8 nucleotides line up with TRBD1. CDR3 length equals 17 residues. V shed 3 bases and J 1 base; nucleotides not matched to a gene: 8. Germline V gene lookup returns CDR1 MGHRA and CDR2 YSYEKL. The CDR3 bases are TGCGCCAGCAGCCAGGGACAGGCCCCTAGAAGCAATCAGCCCCAGCATTTT. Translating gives CASSQGQAPRSNQPQHF.

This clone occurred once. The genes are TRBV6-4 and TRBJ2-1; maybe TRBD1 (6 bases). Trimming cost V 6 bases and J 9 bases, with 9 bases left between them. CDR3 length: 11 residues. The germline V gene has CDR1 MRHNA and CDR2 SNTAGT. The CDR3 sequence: CASRQGSEQFF. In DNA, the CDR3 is TGTGCCAGCAGACAGGGCAGTGAGCAGTTCTTC.

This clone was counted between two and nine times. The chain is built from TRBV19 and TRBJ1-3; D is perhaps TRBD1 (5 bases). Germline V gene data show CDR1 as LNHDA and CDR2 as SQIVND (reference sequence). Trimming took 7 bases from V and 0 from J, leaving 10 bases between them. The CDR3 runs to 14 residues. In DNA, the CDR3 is TGTGCCAGTAAGGGGATGGCCTCTGGAAACACCATATATTTT. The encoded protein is CASKGMASGNTIYF.

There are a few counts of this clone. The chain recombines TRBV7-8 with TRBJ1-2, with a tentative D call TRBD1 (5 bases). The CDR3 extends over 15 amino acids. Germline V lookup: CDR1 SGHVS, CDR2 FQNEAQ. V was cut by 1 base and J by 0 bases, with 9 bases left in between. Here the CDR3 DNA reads TGTGCCAGCAGCTTAGTACAGGCTTCTAACTATGGCTACACCTTC. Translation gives CASSLVQASNYGYTF.

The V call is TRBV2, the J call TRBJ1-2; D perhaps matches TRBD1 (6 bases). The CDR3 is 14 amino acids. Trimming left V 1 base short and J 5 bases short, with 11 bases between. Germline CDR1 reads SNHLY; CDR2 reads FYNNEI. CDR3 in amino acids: CASSEVPDSYGYTF. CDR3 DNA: TGTGCCAGCAGTGAAGTACCGGACAGTTATGGCTACACCTTC.

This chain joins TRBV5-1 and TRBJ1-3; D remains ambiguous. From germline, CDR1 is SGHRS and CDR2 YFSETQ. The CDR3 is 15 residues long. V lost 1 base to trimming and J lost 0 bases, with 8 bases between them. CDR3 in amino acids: CASSLTSSSGNTIYF. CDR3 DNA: TGCGCCAGCAGCTTGACCTCCAGCTCTGGAAACACCATATATTTT. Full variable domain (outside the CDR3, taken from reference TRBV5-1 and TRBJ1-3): KAGVTQTPRYLIKTRGQQVTLSCSPISGHRSVSWYQQTPGQGLQFLFEYFSETQRNKGNFPGRFSGRQFSNSRSEMNVSTLELGDSALYLCASSLTSSSGNTIYFGEGSWLTVV.

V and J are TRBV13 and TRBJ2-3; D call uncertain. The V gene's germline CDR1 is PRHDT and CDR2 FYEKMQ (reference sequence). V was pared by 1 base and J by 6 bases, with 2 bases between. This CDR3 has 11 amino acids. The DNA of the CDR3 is TGTGCCAGCAGCTTAGCTGATACGCAGTATTTT. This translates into CASSLADTQYF. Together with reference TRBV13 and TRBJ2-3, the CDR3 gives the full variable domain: AAGVIQSPRHLIKEKRETATLKCYPIPRHDTVYWYQQGPGQDPQFLISFYEKMQSDKGSIPDRFSAQQFSDYHSELNMSSLELGDSALYFCASSLADTQYFGPGTRLTVL.

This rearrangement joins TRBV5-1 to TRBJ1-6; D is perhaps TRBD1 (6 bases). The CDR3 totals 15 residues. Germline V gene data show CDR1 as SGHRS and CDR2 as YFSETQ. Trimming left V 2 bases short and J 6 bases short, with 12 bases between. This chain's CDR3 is CASSLSDRTNSPLHF. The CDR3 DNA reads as TGCGCCAGCAGCTTATCAGACAGGACTAATTCACCCCTCCACTTT.

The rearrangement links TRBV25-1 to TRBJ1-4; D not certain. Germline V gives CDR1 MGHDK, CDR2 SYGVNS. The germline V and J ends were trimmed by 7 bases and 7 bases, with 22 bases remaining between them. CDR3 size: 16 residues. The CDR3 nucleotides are TGTGCCAGCACGAATTTCGGAGAGGGAACCATTGAAAAACTGTTTTTT. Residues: CASTNFGEGTIEKLFF.

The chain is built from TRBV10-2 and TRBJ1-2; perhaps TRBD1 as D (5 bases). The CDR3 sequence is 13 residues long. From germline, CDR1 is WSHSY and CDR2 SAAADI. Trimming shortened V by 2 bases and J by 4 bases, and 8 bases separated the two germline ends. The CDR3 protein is CASSEQGIYGYTF. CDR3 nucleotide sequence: TGCGCCAGCAGTGAGCAGGGTATCTATGGCTACACCTTC.

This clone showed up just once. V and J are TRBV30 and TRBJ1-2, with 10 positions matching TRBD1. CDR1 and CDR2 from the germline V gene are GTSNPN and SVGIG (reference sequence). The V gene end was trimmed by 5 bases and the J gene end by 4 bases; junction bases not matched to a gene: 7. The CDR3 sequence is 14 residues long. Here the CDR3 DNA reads TGTGCCTGGGGGGGACAGGGGTCAAGCTATGGCTACACCTTC. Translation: CAWGGQGSSYGYTF.

The CDR3 loop is CASSLSGTGEGTQYF. The CDR3 DNA follows: TGTGCCAGCAGTTTATCGGGGACAGGGGAGGGGACCCAGTACTTC. The chain combines TRBV27 with TRBJ2-5; 10 bases line up with TRBD1. This CDR3 comprises 15 residues. CDR1 is MNHEY and CDR2 is SMNVEV in the germline V gene (reference sequence). J lost 7 bases, V lost 0 bases, and 5 bases had no gene match.